This note documents a single T cell receptor (beta chain) sequence. What it binds is unknown. This specimen belongs to a study of monozygotic twins with inflammatory bowel disease. The study, taken as a whole, reports: No one strong IBD-associated signal or clonotype was supported. Different subtypes (of T cells) could not be told apart from one another. On the inverse Simpson index, IBD patients scored lower for TCRbeta diversity than healthy co-twins.

TCRdb derives one entry per CDR3 protein from the 5' RACE reads, leaving out DNA. This sample contains 110,000 to 150,000 distinct CDR3 sequences. The sequencing sample was made of blood. The sequence derives from a human donor with ulcerative colitis or Crohn's disease, or a healthy co-twin of an affected twin (not recorded which).

The CDR3 reads CASSLTGMANTEAFF. The J gene is TRBJ1-1, the V gene TRBV28; the TCRdb D gene call, TRBD1, has no DNA to confirm it. The CDR3 length is 15 residues. The germline CDR1 and CDR2 sequences are MDHEN and SYDVKM.